Below are 12 T cell receptor beta chains sequenced from a single sample in a study of T cell responses to AZD1222 COVID-19 vaccine. The table came from immunoSEQ multiplex PCR; TCRdb's copy has only in-frame clones and leaves some out. Among about 92,000 clones listed, 90% to 95% were seen once. Sequenced here: peripheral blood, sampled on day 0 of AZD1222 vaccination. These receptor sequences come from an adult in good health.

The chain carries TRBV30 and TRBJ2-7, with 9 bases fitting TRBD2. CDR1 and CDR2 (germline): GTSNPN, SVGIG (reference sequence). Trimming removed 0 bases from V and 5 bases from J; junction bases left unmatched: 5. The CDR3 is 14 residues long. CDR3 nucleotides: TGTGCCTGGAGTGTACAGGCGGGAGGGAACGAGCAGTACTTC. This codes for CAWSVQAGGNEQYF.

The chain couples TRBV28 to TRBJ1-1, with D uncertain. The CDR3 has 15 residues. The ends were cut back, 2 bases at V and 0 bases at J, with 10 bases in the middle. Germline loops: CDR1 MDHEN, CDR2 SYDVKM. CDR3 in amino acids: CASSLGQPMNTEAFF. Written as DNA, the CDR3 is TGTGCCAGCAGTTTAGGGCAGCCCATGAACACTGAAGCTTTCTTT.

This chain links TRBV6-5 with TRBJ2-2, with no clear D. V lost 8 bases and J 1 base, leaving 11 bases between the germline ends. The length of the CDR3 is 14 residues. The germline V gene encodes CDR1 MNHEY and CDR2 SVGAGI. CDR3 in amino acids: CASRSGQNTGELFF. The DNA of the CDR3 is TGTGCCAGCCGCTCGGGCCAGAACACCGGGGAGCTGTTTTTT.

This clone appeared a single time. The V call is TRBV4-1, the J call TRBJ1-1; perhaps TRBD1 as D (5 bases). The CDR3 totals 15 residues. Germline assignment: CDR1 MGHRA and CDR2 YSYEKL. V lost 1 base and J 4 bases, leaving 13 bases between the germline ends. DNA of the CDR3: TGCGCCAGCAGCCAAGCCAGACTTAGGGGCACTGAAGCTTTCTTT. It yields the protein CASSQARLRGTEAFF.

The chain has TRBV27 and TRBJ1-3, with D uncertain. This CDR3 has 15 amino acids. Trimming left V 5 bases short and J 4 bases short, with 15 bases between. Germline CDR1 reads MNHEY; CDR2 reads SMNVEV (reference sequence). Written as DNA, the CDR3 is TGTGCCAGCAGTCGAAAGGCTGGTCTGGGAAACACCATATATTTT. As protein: CASSRKAGLGNTIYF.

The V call is TRBV18, the J call TRBJ1-1; D is ambiguous. V lost 0 bases to trimming and J lost 1 base, with 9 bases between them. CDR3 length equals 15 residues. The V gene's germline CDR1 is KGHSH and CDR2 LQKENI. The CDR3: CASSPPYRANTEAFF. The CDR3 DNA sequence: TGTGCCAGCTCACCACCTTACAGAGCGAACACTGAAGCTTTCTTT.

A few counts support this clone. The chain joins TRBV14 to TRBJ2-7, with D perhaps matching TRBD2 (8 bases). V shed 4 bases and J shed 9 bases, with 19 bases lying between them. Per the germline V gene, CDR1 is SGHDN and CDR2 is FVKESK. This CDR3 spans 14 amino acids. CDR3 loop: CASSPGGTAIGQYF. The CDR3 DNA sequence: TGTGCCAGCAGCCCGGGGGGGACAGCGATAGGGCAGTACTTC.

This clone has just a few counts. The rearrangement links TRBV7-3 to TRBJ1-2, with 7 nucleotides matching TRBD1. Germline lookup yields CDR1 SGHTA and CDR2 FQGTGA. V shed 5 bases and J 2 bases; nucleotides not matched to a gene: 2. The CDR3 has 13 residues. The CDR3 bases are TGTGCCAGCAGCCCGGACAGGAACTATGGCTACACCTTC. It encodes CASSPDRNYGYTF.

This clone appeared once. The chain has TRBV28 and TRBJ1-5; perhaps TRBD1 as D (6 bases). The germline V and J ends were trimmed by 10 bases and 1 base, with 14 bases remaining between them. Germline CDR1 MDHEN, CDR2 SYDVKM. CDR3 size: 14 residues. CDR3 protein: CATGTTQSNQPQHF. The CDR3, as DNA: TGTGCCACCGGGACAACTCAAAGCAATCAGCCCCAGCATTTT. Complete variable domain (other parts from reference TRBV28 and TRBJ1-5): DVKVTQSSRYLVKRTGEKVFLECVQDMDHENMFWYRQDPGLGLRLIYFSYDVKMKEKGDIPEGYSVSREKKERFSLILESASTNQTSMYLCATGTTQSNQPQHFGDGTRLSIL.

The rearrangement links TRBV27 to TRBJ2-2, with D perhaps matching TRBD1 (5 bases). CDR3 length: 17 amino acids. Per germline, CDR1 MNHEY and CDR2 SMNVEV (reference sequence). The ends were cut back, 4 bases at V and 0 bases at J, with 15 bases in the middle. The CDR3 DNA follows: TGTGCCAGCAGTTCCTATCGGACAATCCCGAACACCGGGGAGCTGTTTTTT. Protein product: CASSSYRTIPNTGELFF.

J is TRBJ1-5 and V is TRBV18; D is unclear. The CDR3 loop spans 13 amino acids. Trimming shortened V by 6 bases and J by 4 bases, and 10 bases separated the two germline ends. Germline V CDR1 and CDR2: KGHSH, LQKENI. The CDR3 protein is CASSREGNQPQHF. The CDR3 nucleotides read TGTGCCAGCTCTCGGGAGGGAAATCAGCCCCAGCATTTT.

This sequence joins TRBV5-1 and TRBJ2-5, with TRBD2 matching 9 bases. The CDR3 extends over 16 amino acids. CDR1 is SGHRS and CDR2 is YFSETQ in the germline V gene. The junction had 4 bases not matched to a gene; V was cut back by 1 base and J by 0 bases. CDR3 loop: CASSLRPSGDQETQYF. The DNA for the CDR3 is TGCGCCAGCAGCTTGCGGCCTAGCGGGGACCAAGAGACCCAGTACTTC.